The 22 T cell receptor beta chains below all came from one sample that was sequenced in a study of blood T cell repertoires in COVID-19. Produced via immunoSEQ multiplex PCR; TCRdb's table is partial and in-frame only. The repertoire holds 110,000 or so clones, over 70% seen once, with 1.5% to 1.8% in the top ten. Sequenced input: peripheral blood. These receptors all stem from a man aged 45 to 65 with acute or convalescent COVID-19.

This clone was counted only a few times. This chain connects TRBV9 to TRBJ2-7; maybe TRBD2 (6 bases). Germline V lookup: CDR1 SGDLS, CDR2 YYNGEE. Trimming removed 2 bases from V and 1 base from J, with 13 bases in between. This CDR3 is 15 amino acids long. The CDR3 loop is CASSVHRDSSYEQYF. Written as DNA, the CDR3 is TGTGCCAGCAGCGTCCACCGGGACTCATCCTACGAGCAGTACTTC.

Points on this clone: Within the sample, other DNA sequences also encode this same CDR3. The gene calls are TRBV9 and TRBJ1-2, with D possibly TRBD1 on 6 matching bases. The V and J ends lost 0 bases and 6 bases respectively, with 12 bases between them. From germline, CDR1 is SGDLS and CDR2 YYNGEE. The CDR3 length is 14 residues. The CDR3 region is CASSVDQGRDGYTF. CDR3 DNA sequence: TGTGCCAGCAGCGTAGATCAGGGGCGCGATGGCTACACCTTC.

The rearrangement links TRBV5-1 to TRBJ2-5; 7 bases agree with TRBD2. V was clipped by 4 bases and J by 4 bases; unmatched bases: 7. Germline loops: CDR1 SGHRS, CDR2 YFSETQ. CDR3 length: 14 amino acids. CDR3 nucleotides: TGCGCCAGCAGCCGCGGTCCGGGGGGAGAGACCCAGTACTTC. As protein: CASSRGPGGETQYF.

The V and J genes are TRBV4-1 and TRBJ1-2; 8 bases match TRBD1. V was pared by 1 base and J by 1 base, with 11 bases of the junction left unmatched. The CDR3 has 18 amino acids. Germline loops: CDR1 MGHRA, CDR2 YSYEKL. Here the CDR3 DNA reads TGCGCCAGCAGCCAAGCTGATAACAGGGGGAAATTTAACTATGGCTACACCTTC. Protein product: CASSQADNRGKFNYGYTF.

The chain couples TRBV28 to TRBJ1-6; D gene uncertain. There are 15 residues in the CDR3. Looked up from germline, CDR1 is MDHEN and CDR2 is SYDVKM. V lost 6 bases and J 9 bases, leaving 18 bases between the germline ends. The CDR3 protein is CASSESRIRGSPLHF. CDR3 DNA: TGTGCCAGCAGCGAAAGCAGGATTCGGGGTTCACCCCTCCACTTT.

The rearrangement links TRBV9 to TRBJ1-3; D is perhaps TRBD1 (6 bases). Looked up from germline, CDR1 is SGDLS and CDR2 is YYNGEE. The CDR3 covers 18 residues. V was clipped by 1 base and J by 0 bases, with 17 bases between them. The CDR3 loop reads CASSVNREQGRSGNTIYF. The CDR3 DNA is TGTGCCAGCAGCGTAAATAGGGAACAGGGTCGCTCTGGAAACACCATATATTTT.

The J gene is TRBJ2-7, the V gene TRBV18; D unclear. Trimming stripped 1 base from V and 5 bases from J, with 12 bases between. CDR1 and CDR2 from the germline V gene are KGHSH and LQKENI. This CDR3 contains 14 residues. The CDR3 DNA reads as TGTGCCAGCTCACCACAAGAGTCCTATAACGAGCAGTACTTC. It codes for CASSPQESYNEQYF.

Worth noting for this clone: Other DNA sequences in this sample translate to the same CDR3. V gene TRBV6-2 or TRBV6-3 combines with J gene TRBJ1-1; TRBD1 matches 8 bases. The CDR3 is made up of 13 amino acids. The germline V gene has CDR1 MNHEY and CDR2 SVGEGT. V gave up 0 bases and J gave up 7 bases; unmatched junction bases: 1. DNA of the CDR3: TGTGCCAGCAGTTACTCCGGGACAGGTGAAGCTTTCTTT. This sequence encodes CASSYSGTGEAFF.

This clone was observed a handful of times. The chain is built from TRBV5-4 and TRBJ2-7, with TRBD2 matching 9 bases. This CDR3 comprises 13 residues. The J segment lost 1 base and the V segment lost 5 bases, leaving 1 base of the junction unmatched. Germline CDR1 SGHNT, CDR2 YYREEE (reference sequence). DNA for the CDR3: TGTGCCAGCAGACTAGCGGGTTCCTACGAGCAGTACTTC. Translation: CASRLAGSYEQYF.

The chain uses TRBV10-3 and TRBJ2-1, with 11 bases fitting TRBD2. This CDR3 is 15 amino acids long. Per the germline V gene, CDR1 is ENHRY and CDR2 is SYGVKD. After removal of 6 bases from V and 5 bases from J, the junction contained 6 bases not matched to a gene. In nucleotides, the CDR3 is TGTGCCATCAGGGATAGCGGGGGGGTCGACAATGAGCAGTTCTTC. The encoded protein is CAIRDSGGVDNEQFF.

CDR3 sequence: CASSPSGGRNTIYF. The DNA of the CDR3 is TGTGCCAGCAGCCCTTCTGGAGGAAGAAACACCATATATTTT. This chain links TRBV9 with TRBJ1-3; D is unclear. Per germline, CDR1 SGDLS and CDR2 YYNGEE. The V and J ends lost 4 bases and 5 bases respectively, with 13 bases between them. This CDR3 region has 14 residues.

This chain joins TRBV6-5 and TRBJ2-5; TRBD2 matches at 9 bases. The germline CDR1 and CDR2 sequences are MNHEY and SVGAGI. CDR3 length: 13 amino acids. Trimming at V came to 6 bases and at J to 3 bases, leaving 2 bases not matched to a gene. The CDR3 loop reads CASRAGGKETQYF. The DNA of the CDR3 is TGTGCCAGCAGAGCGGGGGGCAAAGAGACCCAGTACTTC.

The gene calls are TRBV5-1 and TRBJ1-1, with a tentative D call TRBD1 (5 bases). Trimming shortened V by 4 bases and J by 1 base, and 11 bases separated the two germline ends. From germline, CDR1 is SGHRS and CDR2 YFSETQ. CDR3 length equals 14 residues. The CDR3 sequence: CASSPDDRNTEAFF. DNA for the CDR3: TGCGCCAGCAGCCCTGACGACAGGAACACTGAAGCTTTCTTT.

The CDR3 region is CASSILGQSNEKLFF. CDR3 nucleotides: TGTGCCAGTAGTATACTTGGACAGAGTAATGAAAAACTGTTTTTT. The V and J genes are TRBV19 and TRBJ1-4; possibly TRBD1 for D (6 bases). CDR1 and CDR2 (germline): LNHDA, SQIVND (reference sequence). V lost 2 bases and J 4 bases, leaving 11 bases between the germline ends. The CDR3 totals 15 residues. Combining the CDR3 with reference TRBV19 and TRBJ1-4 gives the whole variable domain DGGITQSPKYLFRKEGQNVTLSCEQNLNHDAMYWYRQDPGQGLRLIYYSQIVNDFQKGDIAEGYSVSREKKESFPLTVTSAQKNPTAFYLCASSILGQSNEKLFFGSGTQLSVL.

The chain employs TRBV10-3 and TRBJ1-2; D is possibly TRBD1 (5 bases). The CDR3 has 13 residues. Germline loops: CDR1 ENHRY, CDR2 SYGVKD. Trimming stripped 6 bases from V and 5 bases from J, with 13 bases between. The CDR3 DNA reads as TGTGCCATCAGCCGCGACGGGGGGTATGGCTACACCTTC. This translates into CAISRDGGYGYTF.

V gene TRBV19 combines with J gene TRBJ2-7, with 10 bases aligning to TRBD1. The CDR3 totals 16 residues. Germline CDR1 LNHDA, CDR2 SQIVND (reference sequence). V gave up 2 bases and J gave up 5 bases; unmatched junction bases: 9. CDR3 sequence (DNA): TGTGCCAGTAGTATAAGTGGGGACAGGGGATCCCACGAGCAGTACTTC. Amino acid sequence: CASSISGDRGSHEQYF.

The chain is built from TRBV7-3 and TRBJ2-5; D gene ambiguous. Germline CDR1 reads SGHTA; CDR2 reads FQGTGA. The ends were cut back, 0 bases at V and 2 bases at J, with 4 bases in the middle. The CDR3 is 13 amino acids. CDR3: CASSLTPQETQYF. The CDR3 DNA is TGTGCCAGCAGCTTAACCCCGCAAGAGACCCAGTACTTC.

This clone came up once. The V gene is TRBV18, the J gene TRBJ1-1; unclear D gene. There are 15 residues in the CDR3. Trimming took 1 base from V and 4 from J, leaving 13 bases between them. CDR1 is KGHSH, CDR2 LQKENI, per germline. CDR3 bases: TGTGCCAGCTCACCACGGATTATGGCAGGCACTGAAGCTTTCTTT. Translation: CASSPRIMAGTEAFF.

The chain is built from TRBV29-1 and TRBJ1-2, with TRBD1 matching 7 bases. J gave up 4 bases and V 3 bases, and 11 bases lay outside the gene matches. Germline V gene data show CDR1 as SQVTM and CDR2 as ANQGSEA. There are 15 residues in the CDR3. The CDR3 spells CSVDSGGGGSYGYTF. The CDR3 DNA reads TGCAGCGTTGACTCCGGAGGGGGCGGAAGCTATGGCTACACCTTC.

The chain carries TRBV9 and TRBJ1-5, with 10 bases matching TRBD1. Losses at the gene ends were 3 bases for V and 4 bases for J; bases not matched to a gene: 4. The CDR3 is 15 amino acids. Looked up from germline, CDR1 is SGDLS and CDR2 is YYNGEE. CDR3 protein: CASSASGQGNQPQHF. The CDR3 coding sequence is TGTGCCAGCAGCGCCTCGGGACAGGGGAATCAGCCCCAGCATTTT.

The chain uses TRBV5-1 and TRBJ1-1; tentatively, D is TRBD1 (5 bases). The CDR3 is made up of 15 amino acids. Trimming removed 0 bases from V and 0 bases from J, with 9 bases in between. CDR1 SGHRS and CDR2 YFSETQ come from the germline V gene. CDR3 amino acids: CASSLGRQMNTEAFF. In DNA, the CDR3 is TGCGCCAGCAGCTTGGGAAGACAGATGAACACTGAAGCTTTCTTT.

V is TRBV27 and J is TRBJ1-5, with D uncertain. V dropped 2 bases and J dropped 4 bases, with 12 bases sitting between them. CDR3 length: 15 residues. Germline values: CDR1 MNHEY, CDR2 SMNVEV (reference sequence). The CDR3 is CASSLSPRGNQPQHF. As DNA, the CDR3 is TGTGCCAGCAGTTTAAGTCCCCGAGGGAATCAGCCCCAGCATTTT.